The 23 T cell receptor beta chains below all came from one sample that was sequenced in a study of T cell responses to AZD1222 COVID-19 vaccine. Assay used: immunoSEQ multiplex PCR; TCRdb lists only in-frame clones, some missing. The sample includes approximately 100,000 clones, approximately 87% seen only once; the top ten take roughly 10%. The specimen comprised peripheral blood, sampled 28 days after the second AZD1222 dose. These TCRs come from an adult who received the AZD1222 COVID-19 vaccine.

J is TRBJ1-1 and V is TRBV6-1; D may be TRBD1 (5 bases). The CDR3 contains 14 residues. Trimming stripped 2 bases from V and 5 bases from J, with 12 bases between. Germline V gene lookup returns CDR1 MNHNS and CDR2 SASEGT. The CDR3 region has the DNA TGTGCCAGCAGTGAACAGGACAAGGGGACTGAAGCTTTCTTT. Translating it yields CASSEQDKGTEAFF.

The chain recombines TRBV30 with TRBJ2-7, with D maybe TRBD2 (6 bases). The length of the CDR3 is 15 residues. CDR1 and CDR2 from the germline V gene are GTSNPN and SVGIG (reference sequence). V was trimmed by 6 bases and J by 7 bases, leaving 25 bases between them. The CDR3 nucleotides are TGTGCCTGCCCCAGTCTTGCGGGACCTACTGGGGAGCAGTACTTC. Its protein is CACPSLAGPTGEQYF.

This chain links TRBV9 with TRBJ2-7, with TRBD2 matching 11 bases. The junction had 0 bases not matched to a gene; V was cut back by 1 base and J by 3 bases. Germline CDR1 reads SGDLS; CDR2 reads YYNGEE. CDR3 length: 14 amino acids. The CDR3 coding sequence is TGTGCCAGCAGCGTAACTAGCGGGGGCTACGAGCAGTACTTC. Its translation is CASSVTSGGYEQYF.

J is TRBJ2-1 and V is TRBV11-3, with 10 bases lining up with TRBD1. The germline V gene encodes CDR1 SGHNT and CDR2 YENEEA. The V and J ends lost 1 base and 3 bases, in that order; junction bases with no gene match: 6. The CDR3 loop spans 17 amino acids. The CDR3 reads CASSLATGTGDYNEQFF. The CDR3 bases are TGTGCCAGCAGCTTAGCCACCGGGACAGGGGACTACAATGAGCAGTTCTTC.

The rearrangement joins TRBV28 to TRBJ1-5; no clear D gene. In germline, CDR1 is MDHEN, CDR2 SYDVKM. V was shortened by 2 bases and J by 2 bases, with 7 bases between the two germline ends. The CDR3 spans 14 residues. CDR3 sequence: CASSLTSRNQPQHF. As DNA, the CDR3 is TGTGCCAGCAGTTTAACCAGCCGCAATCAGCCCCAGCATTTT.

V usage is TRBV5-1 and J usage is TRBJ2-2; D gene ambiguous. The CDR3 has 16 amino acids. Deletions cut 0 bases from V and 1 base from J, with 10 bases between. CDR1 and CDR2 from the germline V gene are SGHRS and YFSETQ. DNA for the CDR3: TGCGCCAGCAGCTTGGGTTCAGGCCTGAACACCGGGGAGCTGTTTTTT. This encodes CASSLGSGLNTGELFF.

This clone was found once. The chain is built from TRBV6-5 and TRBJ1-1; D ambiguous. The CDR3 has 14 amino acids. V dropped 2 bases and J dropped 3 bases, with 10 bases sitting between them. Germline CDR1 and CDR2: MNHEY and SVGAGI. As DNA, the CDR3 is TGTGCCAGCAGTTACGGTAGGGCGGACACTGAAGCTTTCTTT. It is translated as CASSYGRADTEAFF.

The gene calls are TRBV24-1 and TRBJ2-2; D gene ambiguous. Trimming left V 3 bases short and J 3 bases short, with 4 bases between. The CDR3 totals 13 residues. CDR1 KGHDR and CDR2 SFDVKD come from the germline V gene. Written as DNA, the CDR3 is TGTGCCACCAGTGATATATACACCGGGGAGCTGTTTTTT. Encoded protein: CATSDIYTGELFF.

The chain combines TRBV19 with TRBJ2-7; no reliable D call. This CDR3 is 13 amino acids long. Germline lookup yields CDR1 LNHDA and CDR2 SQIVND (reference sequence). V shed 3 bases and J shed 2 bases, with 8 bases lying between them. Here the CDR3 reads CASSIPPTYEQYF. DNA for the CDR3: TGTGCCAGTAGTATCCCACCTACCTACGAGCAGTACTTC.

The chain links TRBV18 to TRBJ1-4; D not certain. CDR1 is KGHSH and CDR2 is LQKENI in the germline V gene. Deletions cut 6 bases from V and 2 bases from J, with 7 bases between. The CDR3 loop spans 13 amino acids. The CDR3 is CASSGSTNEKLFF. For the CDR3, the DNA is TGTGCCAGCTCTGGATCCACTAATGAAAAACTGTTTTTT.

The rearrangement joins TRBV5-1 to TRBJ2-7; tentatively, D is TRBD1 (5 bases). Germline values: CDR1 SGHRS, CDR2 YFSETQ. With 0 bases removed from V and 5 bases from J, the gap between germline ends came to 18 bases. This CDR3 comprises 16 residues. The CDR3 protein is CASSLGSGQGTDEQYF. CDR3 DNA: TGCGCCAGCAGCTTGGGGTCTGGCCAGGGCACCGACGAGCAGTACTTC. Full variable domain (outside the CDR3, taken from reference TRBV5-1 and TRBJ2-7): KAGVTQTPRYLIKTRGQQVTLSCSPISGHRSVSWYQQTPGQGLQFLFEYFSETQRNKGNFPGRFSGRQFSNSRSEMNVSTLELGDSALYLCASSLGSGQGTDEQYFGPGTRLTVT.

The chain recombines TRBV5-1 with TRBJ2-1, with 7 positions matching TRBD1. Trimming took 3 bases from V and 1 from J; bases not matched to a gene: 4. There are 15 residues in the CDR3. Germline-derived CDR1 and CDR2 are SGHRS and YFSETQ. The CDR3 bases are TGCGCCAGCAGCTCGGCAGGGGGATCCTACAATGAGCAGTTCTTC. It codes for CASSSAGGSYNEQFF.

This clone is a singleton in its sample. This sequence joins TRBV6-6 and TRBJ2-7; no definite D call. The germline V gene has CDR1 MNHNY and CDR2 SVGAGI (reference sequence). V was clipped by 8 bases and J by 2 bases, with 10 bases between them. The CDR3 runs 12 residues. CDR3 sequence (DNA): TGTGCCAGCCAACCGACCACCTACGAGCAGTACTTC. Its protein product is CASQPTTYEQYF.

CDR3 sequence: CASSLGTKQETQYF. The CDR3 bases are TGCGCCAGCAGCCTCGGGACGAAGCAAGAGACCCAGTACTTC. V gene TRBV5-1 combines with J gene TRBJ2-5; D assignment may be TRBD1 or TRBD2 (5 bases each). V was shortened by 4 bases and J by 2 bases, with 12 bases between the two germline ends. Germline lookup yields CDR1 SGHRS and CDR2 YFSETQ. The CDR3 loop spans 14 amino acids. Filled out from reference TRBV5-1 and TRBJ2-5, the complete variable domain reads KAGVTQTPRYLIKTRGQQVTLSCSPISGHRSVSWYQQTPGQGLQFLFEYFSETQRNKGNFPGRFSGRQFSNSRSEMNVSTLELGDSALYLCASSLGTKQETQYFGPGTRLLVL.

This sequence joins TRBV15 and TRBJ1-4; D call uncertain. The V gene's germline CDR1 is LNHNV and CDR2 YYDKDF (reference sequence). V was shortened by 5 bases and J by 2 bases, with 12 bases between the two germline ends. There are 15 residues in the CDR3. The CDR3 loop is CATSGVRVTNEKLFF. CDR3 bases: TGTGCCACCAGCGGGGTTAGGGTGACTAATGAAAAACTGTTTTTT.

This sequence joins TRBV3-1 (or the pseudogene TRBV3-2) and TRBJ1-2; tentative D call: TRBD1 (5 bases). Per germline, CDR1 LGHDT and CDR2 YNNKEL (reference sequence). The CDR3 has 14 amino acids. Deletions cut 3 bases from V and 0 bases from J, with 8 bases between. This chain's CDR3 is CASSQRGANYGYTF. The CDR3 DNA reads as TGTGCCAGCAGCCAGAGGGGAGCTAACTATGGCTACACCTTC.

This chain connects TRBV15 to TRBJ1-1; D gene ambiguous. V was cut by 5 bases and J by 5 bases, with 12 bases left in between. Germline V gives CDR1 LNHNV, CDR2 YYDKDF (reference sequence). This CDR3 has 13 amino acids. In DNA, the CDR3 is TGTGCCACCAGCCAGCCCCTGGTAACTGAAGCTTTCTTT. Translated, it gives CATSQPLVTEAFF.

The V and J genes are TRBV14 and TRBJ1-4; TRBD1 agrees at 8 bases. Germline CDR1 and CDR2: SGHDN and FVKESK. The CDR3 loop spans 13 amino acids. With 8 bases clipped from V and 2 bases from J, the junction kept 1 base outside the gene matches. The CDR3 sequence is CASAGGTNEKLFF. CDR3 DNA sequence: TGTGCCAGCGCAGGGGGCACTAATGAAAAACTGTTTTTT.

V usage is TRBV9 and J usage is TRBJ2-4, with D possibly matching TRBD2 (6 bases). V was trimmed by 0 bases and J by 1 base, leaving 8 bases between them. Per the germline V gene, CDR1 is SGDLS and CDR2 is YYNGEE. The CDR3 runs to 15 residues. CDR3 coding DNA: TGTGCCAGCAGCGTAGGGGGGACTGCCAAAAACATTCAGTACTTC. As protein: CASSVGGTAKNIQYF.

The V call is TRBV19, the J call TRBJ1-5; possible D gene TRBD1, 6 bases. CDR1 LNHDA and CDR2 SQIVND come from the germline V gene (reference sequence). Trimming took off 6 bases at V and 6 bases at J, with 12 bases between the two ends. This CDR3 has 13 residues. CDR3 nucleotide sequence: TGTGCCAGTAGGGGGGCTTGGGGTCAGCCCCAGCATTTT. Residues: CASRGAWGQPQHF.

J is TRBJ2-1 and V is TRBV5-6; 9 bases agree with TRBD2. The junction had 14 bases not matched to a gene; V was cut back by 5 bases and J by 5 bases. CDR1 is SGHDT and CDR2 is YYEEEE in the germline V gene. CDR3 size: 17 residues. CDR3 protein: CASSTPRLGGRDNEQFF. The CDR3 DNA sequence: TGTGCCAGCAGTACACCCCGGTTGGGCGGGAGGGACAATGAGCAGTTCTTC.

J is TRBJ2-7 and V is TRBV5-4; D unresolved. The CDR3 extends over 10 amino acids. Germline CDR1 reads SGHNT; CDR2 reads YYREEE (reference sequence). Trimming removed 3 bases at V and 3 bases at J, with 1 base between. The CDR3 nucleotides read TGTGCCAGCAGCTGCTACGAGCAGTACTTC. Translated: CASSCYEQYF.

The chain employs TRBV7-8 and TRBJ1-5, with D perhaps matching TRBD1 (5 bases). The CDR3 covers 17 residues. In germline, CDR1 is SGHVS, CDR2 FQNEAQ. Trimming shortened V by 6 bases and J by 1 base, and 19 bases separated the two germline ends. CDR3 residues: CASRLDSRVVSNQPQHF. DNA for the CDR3: TGTGCCAGCAGACTCGACAGTAGGGTGGTGAGCAATCAGCCCCAGCATTTT.